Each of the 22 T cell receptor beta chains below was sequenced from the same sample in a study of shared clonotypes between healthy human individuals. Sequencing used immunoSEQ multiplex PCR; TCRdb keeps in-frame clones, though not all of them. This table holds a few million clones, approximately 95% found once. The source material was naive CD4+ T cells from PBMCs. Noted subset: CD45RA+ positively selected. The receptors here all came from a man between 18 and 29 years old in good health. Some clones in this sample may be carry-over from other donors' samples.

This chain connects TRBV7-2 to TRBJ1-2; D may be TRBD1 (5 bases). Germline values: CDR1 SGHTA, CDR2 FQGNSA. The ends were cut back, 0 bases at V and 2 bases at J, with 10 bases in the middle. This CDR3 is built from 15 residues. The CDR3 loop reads CASSLARQLNYGYTF. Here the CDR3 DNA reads TGTGCCAGCAGCTTAGCCCGACAGTTGAACTATGGCTACACCTTC.

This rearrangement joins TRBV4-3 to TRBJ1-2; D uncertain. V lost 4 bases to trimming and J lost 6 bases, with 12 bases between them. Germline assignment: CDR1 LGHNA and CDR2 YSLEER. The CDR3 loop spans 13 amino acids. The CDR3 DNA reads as TGCGCCAGCAGCCTAAGGCCTGGGGATGGCTACACCTTC. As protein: CASSLRPGDGYTF.

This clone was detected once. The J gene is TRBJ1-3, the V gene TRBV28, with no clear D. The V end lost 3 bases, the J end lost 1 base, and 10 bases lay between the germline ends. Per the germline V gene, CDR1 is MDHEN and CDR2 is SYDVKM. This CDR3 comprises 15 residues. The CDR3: CASSLFRASGNTIYF. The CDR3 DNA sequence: TGTGCCAGCAGTTTGTTTAGGGCTTCTGGAAACACCATATATTTT.

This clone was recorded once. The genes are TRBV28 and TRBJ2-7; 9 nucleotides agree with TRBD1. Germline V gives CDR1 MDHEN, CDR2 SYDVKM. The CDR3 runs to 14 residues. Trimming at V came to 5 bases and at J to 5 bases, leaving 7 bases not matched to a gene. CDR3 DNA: TGTGCCAGCAGTACCCGGGACAGGGACCACGAGCAGTACTTC. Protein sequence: CASSTRDRDHEQYF.

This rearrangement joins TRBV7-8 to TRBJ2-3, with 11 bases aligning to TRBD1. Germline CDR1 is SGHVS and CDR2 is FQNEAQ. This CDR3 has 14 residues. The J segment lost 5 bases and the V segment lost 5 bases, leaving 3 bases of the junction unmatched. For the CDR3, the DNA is TGTGCCAGCAGCCGGACAGGGGGCGTAGATACGCAGTATTTT. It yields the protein CASSRTGGVDTQYF.

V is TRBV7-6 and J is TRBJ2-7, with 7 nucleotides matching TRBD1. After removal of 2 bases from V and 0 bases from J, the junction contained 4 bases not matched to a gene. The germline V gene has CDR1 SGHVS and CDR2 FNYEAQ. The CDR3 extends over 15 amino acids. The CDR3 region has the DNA TGTGCCAGCAGCTTAATCCGGGACAGCTCCTACGAGCAGTACTTC. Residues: CASSLIRDSSYEQYF.

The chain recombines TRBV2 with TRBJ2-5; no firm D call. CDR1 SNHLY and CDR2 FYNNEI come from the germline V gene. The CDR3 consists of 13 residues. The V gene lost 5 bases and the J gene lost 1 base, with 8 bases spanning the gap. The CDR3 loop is CASSPHFQETQYF. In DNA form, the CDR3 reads TGTGCCAGCAGTCCCCACTTCCAAGAGACCCAGTACTTC.

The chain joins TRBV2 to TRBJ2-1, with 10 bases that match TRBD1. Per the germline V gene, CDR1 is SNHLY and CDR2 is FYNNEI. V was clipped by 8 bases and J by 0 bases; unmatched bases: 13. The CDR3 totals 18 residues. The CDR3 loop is CASYPGTGALSSYNEQFF. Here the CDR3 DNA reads TGTGCCAGCTACCCCGGGACAGGGGCACTTAGCTCCTACAATGAGCAGTTCTTC.

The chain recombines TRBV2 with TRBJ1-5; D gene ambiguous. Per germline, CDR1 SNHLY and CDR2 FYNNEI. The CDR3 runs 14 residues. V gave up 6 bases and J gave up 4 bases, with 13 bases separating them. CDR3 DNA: TGTGCCAGCAGGACGGTTTATCCTAATCAGCCCCAGCATTTT. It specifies CASRTVYPNQPQHF.

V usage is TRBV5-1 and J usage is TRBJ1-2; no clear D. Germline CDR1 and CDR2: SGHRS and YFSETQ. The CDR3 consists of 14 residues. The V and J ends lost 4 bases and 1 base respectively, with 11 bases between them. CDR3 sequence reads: CASSPLGDNYGYTF. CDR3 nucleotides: TGCGCCAGCAGCCCTCTCGGGGATAACTATGGCTACACCTTC.

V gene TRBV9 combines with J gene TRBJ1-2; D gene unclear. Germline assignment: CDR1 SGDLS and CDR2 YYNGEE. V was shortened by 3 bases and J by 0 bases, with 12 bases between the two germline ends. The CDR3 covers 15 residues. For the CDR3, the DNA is TGTGCCAGCAGCGGATATCTGGACTCTAACTATGGCTACACCTTC. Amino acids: CASSGYLDSNYGYTF.

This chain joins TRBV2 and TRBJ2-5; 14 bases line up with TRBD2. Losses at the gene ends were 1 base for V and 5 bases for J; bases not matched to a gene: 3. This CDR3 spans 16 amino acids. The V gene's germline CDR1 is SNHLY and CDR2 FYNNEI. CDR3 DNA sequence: TGTGCCAGCAGTGAAGGACTAGCGGGAGGGATCGAGACCCAGTACTTC. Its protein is CASSEGLAGGIETQYF.

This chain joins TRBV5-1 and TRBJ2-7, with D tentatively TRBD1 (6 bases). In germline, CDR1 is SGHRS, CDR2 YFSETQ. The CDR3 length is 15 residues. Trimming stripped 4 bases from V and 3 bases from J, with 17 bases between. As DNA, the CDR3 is TGCGCCAGCAGCCATGAAGCAGGGGCCCTCTACGAGCAGTACTTC. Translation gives CASSHEAGALYEQYF.

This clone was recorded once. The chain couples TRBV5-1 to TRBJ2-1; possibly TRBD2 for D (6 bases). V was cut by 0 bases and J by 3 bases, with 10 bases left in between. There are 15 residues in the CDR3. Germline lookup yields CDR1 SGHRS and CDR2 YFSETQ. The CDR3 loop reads CASSLAGDGYNEQFF. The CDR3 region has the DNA TGCGCCAGCAGCTTGGCGGGAGATGGCTACAATGAGCAGTTCTTC. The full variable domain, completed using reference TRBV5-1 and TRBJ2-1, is KAGVTQTPRYLIKTRGQQVTLSCSPISGHRSVSWYQQTPGQGLQFLFEYFSETQRNKGNFPGRFSGRQFSNSRSEMNVSTLELGDSALYLCASSLAGDGYNEQFFGPGTRLTVL.

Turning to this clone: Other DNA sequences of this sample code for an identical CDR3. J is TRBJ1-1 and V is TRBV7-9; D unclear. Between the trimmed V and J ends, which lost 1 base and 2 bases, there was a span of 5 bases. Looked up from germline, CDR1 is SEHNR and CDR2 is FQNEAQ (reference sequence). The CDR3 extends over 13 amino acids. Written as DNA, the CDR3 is TGTGCCAGCAGCTTAGAACGTAACACTGAAGCTTTCTTT. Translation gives CASSLERNTEAFF.

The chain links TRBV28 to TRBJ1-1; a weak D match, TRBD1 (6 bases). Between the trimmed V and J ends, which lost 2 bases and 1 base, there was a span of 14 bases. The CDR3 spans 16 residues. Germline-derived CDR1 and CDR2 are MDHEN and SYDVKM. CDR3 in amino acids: CASSLGDGTPNTEAFF. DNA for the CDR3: TGTGCCAGCAGTTTAGGCGATGGGACACCGAACACTGAAGCTTTCTTT.

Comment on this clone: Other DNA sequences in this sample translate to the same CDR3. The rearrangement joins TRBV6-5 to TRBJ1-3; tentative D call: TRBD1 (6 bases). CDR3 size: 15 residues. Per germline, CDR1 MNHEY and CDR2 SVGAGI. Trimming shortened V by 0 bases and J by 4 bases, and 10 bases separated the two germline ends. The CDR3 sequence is CASSYSVGAGNTIYF. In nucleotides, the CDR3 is TGTGCCAGCAGTTACTCGGTGGGGGCAGGAAACACCATATATTTT.

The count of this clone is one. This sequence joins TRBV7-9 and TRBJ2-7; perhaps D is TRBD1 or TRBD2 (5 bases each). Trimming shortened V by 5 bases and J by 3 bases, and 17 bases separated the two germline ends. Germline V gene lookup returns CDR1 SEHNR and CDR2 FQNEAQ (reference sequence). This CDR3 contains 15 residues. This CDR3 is CASSAPGADGYEQYF. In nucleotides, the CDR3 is TGTGCCAGCAGCGCCCCCGGGGCAGATGGCTACGAGCAGTACTTC.

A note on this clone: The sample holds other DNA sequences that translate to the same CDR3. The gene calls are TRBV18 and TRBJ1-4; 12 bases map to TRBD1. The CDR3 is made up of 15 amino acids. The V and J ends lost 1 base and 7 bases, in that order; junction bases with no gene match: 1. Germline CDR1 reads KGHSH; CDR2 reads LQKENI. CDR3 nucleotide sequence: TGTGCCAGCTCACCACAGGGACAGGGGGCTGAAAAACTGTTTTTT. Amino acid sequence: CASSPQGQGAEKLFF.

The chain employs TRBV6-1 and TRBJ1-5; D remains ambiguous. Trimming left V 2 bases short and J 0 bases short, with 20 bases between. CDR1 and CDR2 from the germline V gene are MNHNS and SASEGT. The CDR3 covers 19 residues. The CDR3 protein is CASSESRGSQLYSNQPQHF. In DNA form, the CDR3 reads TGTGCCAGCAGTGAAAGCCGAGGGAGTCAGCTCTATAGCAATCAGCCCCAGCATTTT.

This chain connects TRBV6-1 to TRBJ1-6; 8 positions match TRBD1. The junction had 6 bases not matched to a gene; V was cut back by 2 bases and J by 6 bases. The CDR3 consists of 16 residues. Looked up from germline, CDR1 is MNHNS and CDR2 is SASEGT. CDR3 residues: CASSEKLDRGNSPLHF. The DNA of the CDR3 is TGTGCCAGCAGTGAAAAACTAGACAGGGGTAATTCACCCCTCCACTTT.

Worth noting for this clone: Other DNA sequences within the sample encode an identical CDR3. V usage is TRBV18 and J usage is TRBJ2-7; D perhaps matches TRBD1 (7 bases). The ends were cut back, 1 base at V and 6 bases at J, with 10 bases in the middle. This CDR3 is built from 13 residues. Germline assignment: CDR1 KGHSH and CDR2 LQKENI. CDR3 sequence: CASSPRQGGEQYF. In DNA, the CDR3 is TGTGCCAGCTCACCACGGCAGGGGGGCGAGCAGTACTTC.